The 10 T cell receptor beta chains listed next were all sequenced from one sample in a study of TIL therapy for anti-PD-1-resistant metastatic lung cancer. The time point was: pre-treatment sample, taken before nivolumab and TIL therapy. Most excised metastases sampled were pleural nodules or supraclavicular lymph nodes. The immunoSEQ assay was v3. Using immunoSEQ multiplex PCR, the repertoire was profiled, and TCRdb retains in-frame clones only, with some absent. The repertoire has tens of thousands of clones, 71% of them found once; the top ten carry 5.6%. The input for sequencing was tumor tissue, taken at baseline. The source is a person between 25 and 79 years old with non-small cell lung cancer.

V and J are TRBV6-5 and TRBJ1-2, with D tentatively TRBD1 (5 bases). Looked up from germline, CDR1 is MNHEY and CDR2 is SVGAGI. Between the trimmed V and J ends, which lost 7 bases and 8 bases, there was a span of 20 bases. This CDR3 contains 14 residues. The CDR3 nucleotides are TGTGCCAGCACCCCTCGGGGCCCTCAACGGGGCTACACCTTC. This sequence encodes CASTPRGPQRGYTF.

The chain uses TRBV7-7 and TRBJ2-1; 9 nucleotides match TRBD2. Germline CDR1 SSHAT, CDR2 FNYEAQ (reference sequence). The CDR3 has 16 amino acids. Unmatched junction bases numbered 10, after V lost 5 bases and J lost 5 bases. CDR3 residues: CASSNDPSGINNEQFF. DNA for the CDR3: TGTGCCAGCAGCAACGATCCTAGCGGGATAAACAATGAGCAGTTCTTC. The full variable domain, in which reference TRBV7-7 and TRBJ2-1 provide the parts outside the CDR3, is GAGVSQSPRYKVTKRGQDVTLRCDPISSHATLYWYQQALGQGPEFLTYFNYEAQPDKSGLPSDRFSAERPEGSISTLTIQRTEQRDSAMYRCASSNDPSGINNEQFFGPGTRLTVL.

This chain joins TRBV9 and TRBJ2-7; TRBD1 is a possible D gene (6 bases). Per the germline V gene, CDR1 is SGDLS and CDR2 is YYNGEE. V was cut by 0 bases and J by 5 bases, with 15 bases left in between. The CDR3 covers 15 residues. The CDR3 coding sequence is TGTGCCAGCAGCGTAGCGGCTGGGGGCAGCGACGAGCAGTACTTC. It is translated as CASSVAAGGSDEQYF.

This clone has just a few counts. V gene TRBV5-1 combines with J gene TRBJ2-7; TRBD1 matches at 9 bases. This CDR3 contains 14 residues. The V gene's germline CDR1 is SGHRS and CDR2 YFSETQ. The ends lost 3 bases at V and 7 bases at J; junction bases unmatched: 8. The CDR3 protein is CASSSGTGSGEQYF. In DNA form, the CDR3 reads TGCGCCAGCAGCTCCGGGACAGGGAGTGGAGAGCAGTACTTC.

The chain joins TRBV5-1 to TRBJ2-7, with 8 bases fitting TRBD1. The CDR3 sequence is 14 residues long. Trimming at V came to 3 bases and at J to 5 bases, leaving 7 bases not matched to a gene. Looked up from germline, CDR1 is SGHRS and CDR2 is YFSETQ. The CDR3 protein is CASSYRDRLNEQYF. CDR3 nucleotide sequence: TGCGCCAGCAGCTACCGGGACAGGCTGAACGAGCAGTACTTC.

This sequence joins TRBV6-1 and TRBJ1-1; no firm D call. The CDR3 covers 13 residues. CDR1 is MNHNS and CDR2 is SASEGT in the germline V gene. V lost 7 bases to trimming and J lost 1 base, with 10 bases between them. In nucleotides, the CDR3 is TGTGCCAGCACCCAGACTAAGAACACTGAAGCTTTCTTT. Translating gives CASTQTKNTEAFF.

This chain uses TRBV19 with TRBJ2-6; 7 bases are a match to TRBD2. Germline CDR1 LNHDA, CDR2 SQIVND (reference sequence). This CDR3 has 16 amino acids. The V segment lost 3 bases and the J segment 0 bases; nucleotides outside the gene matches: 2. The CDR3 reads CASSIRGDSGANVLTF. The CDR3 nucleotides are TGTGCCAGTAGTATCCGGGGGGACTCTGGGGCCAACGTCCTGACTTTC.

The genes are TRBV6-5 and TRBJ2-2; D not certain. Germline CDR1 MNHEY, CDR2 SVGAGI. This CDR3 is built from 16 residues. Trimming left V 1 base short and J 7 bases short, with 16 bases between. This CDR3 is CASSYWSFAADGELFF. The CDR3 DNA sequence: TGTGCCAGCAGTTACTGGTCTTTCGCAGCCGACGGGGAGCTGTTTTTT.

V and J are TRBV2 and TRBJ1-5, with TRBD1 as a possible D gene (5 bases). This CDR3 is built from 16 residues. Germline V gene sequence: CDR1 SNHLY, CDR2 FYNNEI. Trimming took 5 bases from V and 1 from J, leaving 15 bases between them. The CDR3 here is CASSPASGMSNQPQHF. DNA of the CDR3: TGTGCCAGCAGTCCAGCTTCAGGGATGAGCAATCAGCCCCAGCATTTT.

The rearrangement joins TRBV6-5 to TRBJ1-1; D might be TRBD1 (5 bases). The CDR3 consists of 11 residues. The germline V gene encodes CDR1 MNHEY and CDR2 SVGAGI. V dropped 8 bases and J dropped 4 bases, with 8 bases sitting between them. CDR3 in DNA: TGTGCCAGCGTCCAGGGCACTGAAGCTTTCTTT. This translates into CASVQGTEAFF.